The 20 T cell receptor beta chains below come from one sample, sequenced in a study of blood T cell repertoires in COVID-19. Clones were sequenced by immunoSEQ multiplex PCR, and TCRdb holds only the in-frame ones, with some missing. The sample contains about 53,000 clones, approximately 84% of which appear only once. Material: peripheral blood. The receptors were sampled from a human donor in a cohort sampled during active COVID-19.

The chain employs TRBV7-3 and TRBJ2-1; tentative D call: TRBD1 (5 bases). The CDR3 runs 14 residues. Trimming removed 5 bases at V and 4 bases at J, with 12 bases between. The germline gives CDR1 SGHTA, CDR2 FQGTGA. CDR3 sequence: CASSGDSAYNEQFF. The CDR3, as DNA: TGTGCCAGCAGCGGCGACAGTGCATACAATGAGCAGTTCTTC.

The rearrangement uses TRBV10-3 and TRBJ2-7; TRBD1 matches at 9 bases. The CDR3 totals 14 residues. Germline V gene data show CDR1 as ENHRY and CDR2 as SYGVKD. Germline trimming cut 6 bases from V and 1 base from J; bases unmatched to any gene: 4. CDR3 in amino acids: CAIRRQGESYEQYF. The CDR3 DNA follows: TGTGCCATCAGGAGACAGGGGGAATCCTACGAGCAGTACTTC.

Here the CDR3 reads CASSLPRTGPNYGYTF. Here the CDR3 DNA reads TGTGCCAGCAGCTTACCTAGGACAGGGCCTAACTATGGCTACACCTTC. V is TRBV7-2 and J is TRBJ1-2; TRBD1 matches 8 bases. The CDR3 extends over 16 amino acids. The germline CDR1 and CDR2 sequences are SGHTA and FQGNSA. V dropped 2 bases and J dropped 0; count of bases not matched to a gene: 5.

V gene TRBV6-6 combines with J gene TRBJ1-4; D is possibly TRBD1 (6 bases). The ends were cut back, 5 bases at V and 5 bases at J, with 15 bases in the middle. The CDR3 is made up of 15 amino acids. Germline lookup yields CDR1 MNHNY and CDR2 SVGAGI (reference sequence). CDR3 amino acids: CASSGTTGANEKLFF. Here the CDR3 DNA reads TGTGCCAGCAGTGGCACGACAGGAGCGAATGAAAAACTGTTTTTT.

For the CDR3, the DNA is TGTGCCAGCAGCTTTCTAAGAAGGGGTAGAGATACGCAGTATTTT. Its protein is CASSFLRRGRDTQYF. The chain employs TRBV7-2 and TRBJ2-3; a weak D match, TRBD1 (5 bases). Trimming shortened V by 3 bases and J by 5 bases, and 15 bases separated the two germline ends. CDR1 SGHTA and CDR2 FQGNSA come from the germline V gene. The CDR3 is 15 residues long.

This clone is hyperexpanded. This chain uses TRBV27 with TRBJ2-7, with D possibly matching TRBD1 (5 bases). Trimming took 4 bases from V and 4 from J, leaving 5 bases between them. Germline V gene data show CDR1 as MNHEY and CDR2 as SMNVEV (reference sequence). The CDR3 sequence is 11 residues long. CDR3 DNA: TGTGCCAGCAGTTCAGGGTACGAGCAGTACTTC. As protein: CASSSGYEQYF.

This rearrangement joins TRBV6-6 to TRBJ2-3; D may be TRBD2 (6 bases). The V gene lost 6 bases and the J gene lost 4 bases, with 14 bases spanning the gap. This CDR3 is 14 amino acids long. Germline V CDR1 and CDR2: MNHNY, SVGAGI (reference sequence). CDR3 sequence (DNA): TGTGCCAGCAGGAAAAGACTAGATCCAGATACGCAGTATTTT. Its protein is CASRKRLDPDTQYF.

The genes are TRBV27 and TRBJ1-5; tentatively, D is TRBD1 (5 bases). Deletions cut 2 bases from V and 4 bases from J, with 9 bases between. Looked up from germline, CDR1 is MNHEY and CDR2 is SMNVEV (reference sequence). The length of the CDR3 is 14 residues. CDR3 sequence reads: CASSLRGGNQPQHF. The CDR3 region has the DNA TGTGCCAGCAGTTTACGGGGGGGAAATCAGCCCCAGCATTTT.

V and J are TRBV6-5 and TRBJ2-7; 7 positions agree with TRBD1. The CDR3 length is 14 residues. CDR1 and CDR2 (germline): MNHEY, SVGAGI. V trimming: 2 bases; J trimming: 2 bases; junction bases outside the gene matches: 3. The CDR3 here is CASSYRTGTYEQYF. CDR3 nucleotide sequence: TGTGCCAGCAGTTACCGGACAGGAACCTACGAGCAGTACTTC.

The chain recombines TRBV11-2 with TRBJ1-1; 10 bases match TRBD1. The junction had 6 bases not matched to a gene; V was cut back by 5 bases and J by 0 bases. Germline V lookup: CDR1 SGHAT, CDR2 FQNNGV. CDR3 length: 16 residues. CDR3 residues: CASSRTGGLMNTEAFF. As DNA, the CDR3 is TGTGCCAGCAGCCGGACAGGGGGTCTCATGAACACTGAAGCTTTCTTT.

The sample holds a few counts of this clone. Germline and junction disagree at one end, which may indicate a read error. Here the CDR3 reads CASSFTRQVRLSGNTIYF. CDR3 bases: TGTGCCAGCAGCTTTACACGACAGGTCCGTCTGTCTGGGAACACCATATATTTT. The chain carries TRBV13 and TRBJ1-3; the D gene is possibly TRBD1 (6 bases). The CDR3 runs to 18 residues. Per germline, CDR1 PRHDT and CDR2 FYEKMQ (reference sequence).

CDR3 loop: CASGLVTWTAGGKNIQYF. The CDR3 DNA is TGTGCTAGTGGTTTGGTCACCTGGACGGCGGGAGGAAAAAACATTCAGTACTTC. This chain links TRBV12-5 with TRBJ2-4; the match to TRBD2 covers 8 bases. The CDR3 length is 18 residues. CDR1 LGHNT and CDR2 FRNRAP come from the germline V gene. V shed 0 bases and J 4 bases; nucleotides not matched to a gene: 11.

This clone was observed a handful of times. The rearrangement joins TRBV29-1 to TRBJ2-1, with 8 bases matching TRBD1. The CDR3 sequence is 14 residues long. CDR1 is SQVTM, CDR2 ANQGSEA, per germline. V lost 0 bases, J lost 12 bases, and 10 bases stayed unmatched. CDR3 DNA: TGCAGCGTTGAAGACCCGACGTTCGACAGGGGGCAGTTCTTC. Protein sequence: CSVEDPTFDRGQFF.

The J gene is TRBJ1-2, the V gene TRBV4-1; TRBD1 agrees at 7 bases. Germline trimming cut 3 bases from V and 7 bases from J; bases unmatched to any gene: 8. The CDR3 sequence is 14 residues long. Germline loops: CDR1 MGHRA, CDR2 YSYEKL. The CDR3 nucleotides read TGCGCCAGCAGCCAGACAGGGTCCTCGAGTGGCTACACCTTC. It encodes CASSQTGSSSGYTF.

The rearrangement links TRBV30 to TRBJ1-2, with TRBD1 matching 10 bases. J lost 5 bases, V lost 4 bases, and 7 bases had no gene match. Germline CDR1 GTSNPN, CDR2 SVGIG (reference sequence). This CDR3 has 14 residues. The DNA of the CDR3 is TGTGCCTGGACAACCGGGACAGGGGCTTATGGCTACACCTTC. Translation: CAWTTGTGAYGYTF. Full variable domain (outside the CDR3, taken from reference TRBV30 and TRBJ1-2): SQTIHQWPATLVQPVGSPLSLECTVEGTSNPNLYWYRQAAGRGLQLLFYSVGIGQISSEVPQNLSASRPQDRQFILSSKKLLLSDSGFYLCAWTTGTGAYGYTFGSGTRLTVV.

The CDR3 nucleotides read TGTGCCAGCAGTTATTTAGCGGACCAAGAGACCCAGTACTTC. Protein product: CASSYLADQETQYF. The chain is built from TRBV6-5 and TRBJ2-5; D is perhaps TRBD2 (6 bases). Deletions cut 3 bases from V and 0 bases from J, with 8 bases between. This CDR3 has 14 residues. Germline V gene lookup returns CDR1 MNHEY and CDR2 SVGAGI.

The chain recombines TRBV7-6 with TRBJ2-5; 7 bases are shared with TRBD2. V gave up 5 bases and J gave up 5 bases; unmatched junction bases: 5. Germline CDR1 reads SGHVS; CDR2 reads FNYEAQ. The CDR3 consists of 13 residues. In nucleotides, the CDR3 is TGTGCCAGCAGCGCCCTCGGGGGGGAGACCCAGTACTTC. Its translation is CASSALGGETQYF.

The rearrangement links TRBV11-2 to TRBJ2-7; 7 nucleotides match TRBD1. With V trimmed by 5 bases and J by 3 bases, 13 bases remained unmatched. In germline, CDR1 is SGHAT, CDR2 FQNNGV. There are 16 residues in the CDR3. In DNA, the CDR3 is TGTGCCAGCAGCCCCTCCAATACAGGGGTGATCTACGAGCAGTACTTC. Its protein product is CASSPSNTGVIYEQYF.

The chain combines TRBV6-1 with TRBJ1-4; 8 bases match TRBD1. Losses at the gene ends were 1 base for V and 0 bases for J; bases not matched to a gene: 10. The CDR3 extends over 19 amino acids. From germline, CDR1 is MNHNS and CDR2 SASEGT. In DNA form, the CDR3 reads TGTGCCAGCAGTGAAGTCTCAGGGGGCGTCGGAGCAACTAATGAAAAACTGTTTTTT. This encodes CASSEVSGGVGATNEKLFF.

On this clone: An end of the junction differs from the germline gene, which may be a read error. The V call is TRBV5-1, the J call TRBJ2-2, with 8 bases lining up with TRBD2. This CDR3 contains 16 residues. Looked up from germline, CDR1 is SGHRS and CDR2 is YFSETQ. CDR3 residues: CASSLVASGPDGGLFF. The CDR3 DNA is TGCGCCAGCAGCTTGGTGGCTAGCGGGCCCGATGGGGGGCTGTTTTTT.